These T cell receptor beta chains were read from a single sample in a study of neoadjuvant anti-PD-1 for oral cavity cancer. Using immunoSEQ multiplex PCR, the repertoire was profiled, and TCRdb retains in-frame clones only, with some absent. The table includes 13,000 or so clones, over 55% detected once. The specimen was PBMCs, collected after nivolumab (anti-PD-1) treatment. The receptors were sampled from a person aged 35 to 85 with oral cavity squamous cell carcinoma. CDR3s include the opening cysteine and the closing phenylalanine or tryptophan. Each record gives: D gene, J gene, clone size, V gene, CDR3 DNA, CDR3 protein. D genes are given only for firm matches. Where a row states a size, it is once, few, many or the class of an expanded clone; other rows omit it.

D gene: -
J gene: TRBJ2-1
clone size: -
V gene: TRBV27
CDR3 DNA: TGTGCCAGCAGTTCCGGATCTTTCGAAGAGCAGTTCTTC
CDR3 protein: CASSSGSFEEQFF

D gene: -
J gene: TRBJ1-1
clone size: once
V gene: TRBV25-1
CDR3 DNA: TGTGCCAGCAAAGGAACCCCCCATGAAGCTTTCTTT
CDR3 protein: CASKGTPHEAFF

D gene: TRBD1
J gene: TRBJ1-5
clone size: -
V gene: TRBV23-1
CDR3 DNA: TGCGCCAGCAGTCAAGGGGACAGACATCAGCCCCAGCATTTT
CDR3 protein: CASSQGDRHQPQHF

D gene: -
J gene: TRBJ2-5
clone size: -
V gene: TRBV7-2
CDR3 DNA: TGTGCCAGCAGCCGCGGGGTGGCGGAGACCCAGTACTTC
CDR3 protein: CASSRGVAETQYF

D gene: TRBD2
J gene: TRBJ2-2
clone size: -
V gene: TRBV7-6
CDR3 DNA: TGTGCCAGCAGGTTACTAGCGGGAGCGGTCGGGGAGCTGTTTTTT
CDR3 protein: CASRLLAGAVGELFF

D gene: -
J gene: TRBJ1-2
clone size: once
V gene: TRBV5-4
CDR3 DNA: TGTGCCAGCAGCCATCCAACGGCGGCGAACTATGGCTACACCTTC
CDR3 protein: CASSHPTAANYGYTF

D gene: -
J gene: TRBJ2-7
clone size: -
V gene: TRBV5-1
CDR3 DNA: TGCGCCAGCAGCTTGGTTGGCAGGGGTCAGGACGAGCAGTACTTC
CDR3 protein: CASSLVGRGQDEQYF

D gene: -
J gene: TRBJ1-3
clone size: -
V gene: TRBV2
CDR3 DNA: TGTGCCAGCAGTGCAAGGACTGCAAACACCATATATTTT
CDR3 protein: CASSARTANTIYF

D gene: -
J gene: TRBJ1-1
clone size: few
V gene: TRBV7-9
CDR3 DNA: TGTGCCAGCAGCCAACAGAGGACAGCTAGTGAAGCTTTCTTT
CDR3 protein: CASSQQRTASEAFF

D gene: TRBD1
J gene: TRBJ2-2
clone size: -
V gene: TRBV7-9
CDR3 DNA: TGTGCCAGCAGCTTAATCAGGGGGTCGAACACCGGGGAGCTGTTTTTT
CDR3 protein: CASSLIRGSNTGELFF

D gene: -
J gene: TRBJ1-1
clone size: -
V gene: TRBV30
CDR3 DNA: TGTGCCTGGAGCGAAGAGACTGAAGCTTTCTTT
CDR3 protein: CAWSEETEAFF

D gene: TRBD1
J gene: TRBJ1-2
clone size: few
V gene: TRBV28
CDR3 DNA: TGTGCCAGCAGTTCCCCACAGGGGCAAGACTACACCTTC
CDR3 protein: CASSSPQGQDYTF

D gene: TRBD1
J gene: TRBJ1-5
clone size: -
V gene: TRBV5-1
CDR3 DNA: TGCGCCAGCAGCCGGACAGGGTTCGATCAGCCCCAGCATTTT
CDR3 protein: CASSRTGFDQPQHF

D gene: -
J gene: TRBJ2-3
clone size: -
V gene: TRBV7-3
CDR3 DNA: TGTGCCAGCAGCTTAAACCAGGCCGGGGATACGCAGTATTTT
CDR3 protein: CASSLNQAGDTQYF

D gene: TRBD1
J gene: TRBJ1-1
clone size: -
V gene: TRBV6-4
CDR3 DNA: TGTGCCAGCAGTGAAGGGACAGCGAACACTGAAGCTTTCTTT
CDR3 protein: CASSEGTANTEAFF

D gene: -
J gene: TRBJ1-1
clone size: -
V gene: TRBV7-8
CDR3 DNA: TGTGCCAGCAGCTCTTCCGTCTTGAACACTGAAGCTTTCTTT
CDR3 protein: CASSSSVLNTEAFF

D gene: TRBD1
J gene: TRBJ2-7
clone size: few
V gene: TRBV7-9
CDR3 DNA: TGTGCCAGCAGCAGCGGGACAGGGTACTACGAGCAGTACTTC
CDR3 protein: CASSSGTGYYEQYF

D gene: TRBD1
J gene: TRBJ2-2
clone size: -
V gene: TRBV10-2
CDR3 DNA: TGCGCCAGCAGTGAGTTACAGGGGGGGGAGCTGTTTTTT
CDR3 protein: CASSELQGGELFF

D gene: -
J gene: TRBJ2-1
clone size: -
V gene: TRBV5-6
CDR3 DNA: TGTGCCAGCAGCTTGGAGGTAGGGTTGGGCTACAATGAGCAGTTCTTC
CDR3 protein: CASSLEVGLGYNEQFF

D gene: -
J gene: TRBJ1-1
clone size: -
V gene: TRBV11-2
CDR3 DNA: TGTGCCAGCAGCCTCCTAGGACAGTCTGAAGCTTTCTTT
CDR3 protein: CASSLLGQSEAFF

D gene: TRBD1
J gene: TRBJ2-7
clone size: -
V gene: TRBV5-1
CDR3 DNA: TGCGCCAGCAGCTCCCTCCGACAGGGGCCCGAGCAGTACTTC
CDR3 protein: CASSSLRQGPEQYF

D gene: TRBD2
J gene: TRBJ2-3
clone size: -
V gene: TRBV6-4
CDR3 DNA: TGTGCCAGCAGTGGCGGGGGGAATACGCAGTATTTT
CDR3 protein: CASSGGGNTQYF

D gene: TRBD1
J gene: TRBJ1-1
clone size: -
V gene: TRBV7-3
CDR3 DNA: TGTGCCAGCAGCCGCGGACAGGGGAGGTCCGCTGAAGCTTTCTTT
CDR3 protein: CASSRGQGRSAEAFF

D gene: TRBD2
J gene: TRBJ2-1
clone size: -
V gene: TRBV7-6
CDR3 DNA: TGTGCCAGCAGCCTGAAGACTAGCGGGACGAATGAGCAGTTCTTC
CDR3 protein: CASSLKTSGTNEQFF

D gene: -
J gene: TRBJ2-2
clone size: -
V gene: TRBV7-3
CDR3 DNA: TGTGCCAGCAGCTTAGGATGGGGAATGAACACCGGGGAGCTGTTTTTT
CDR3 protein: CASSLGWGMNTGELFF

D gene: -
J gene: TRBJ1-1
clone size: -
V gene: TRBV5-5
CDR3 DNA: TGTGCCAGCAGCTCACAGATATACACTGAAGCTTTCTTT
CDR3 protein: CASSSQIYTEAFF

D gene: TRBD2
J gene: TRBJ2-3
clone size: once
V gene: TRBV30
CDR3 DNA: TGTGCCTGGAGTGGGGTAGCGGGGACCACAGATACGCAGTATTTT
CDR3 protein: CAWSGVAGTTDTQYF